This T cell receptor (beta chain) emerged from a study of cytomegalovirus exposure and HLA in healthy donors. General study points: Under in vitro conditions, three CMV-associated chains were confirmed as specific for CMV antigens. About 87% or about 30% of the time was how often most TCR beta V segments were productive, according to an earlier analysis.

Germline trimming cut 5 bases from V and 6 bases from J; bases unmatched to any gene: 3. From germline, CDR1 is SEHNR and CDR2 FQNEAQ (reference sequence). CDR3 size: 13 residues. Comments on this clone: Its antigen remains unidentified.

The PCR employed 60 Vbeta primers together with 13 Jbeta primers. Some clones are missing from TCRdb's copy, which holds only in-frame ones; the method was immunoSEQ multiplex PCR. Of some 97,000 clones listed, around three quarters are singletons. This chain links TRBV7-9 with TRBJ1-5; 8 nucleotides agree with TRBD1. Sequenced sample: PBMCs. This receptor was identified in a female donor in good health and CMV-seropositive. The chain's CDR3 is CASSEQGGQPQHF. The CDR3 nucleotides are TGTGCCAGCAGCGAACAGGGGGGTCAGCCCCAGCATTTT.